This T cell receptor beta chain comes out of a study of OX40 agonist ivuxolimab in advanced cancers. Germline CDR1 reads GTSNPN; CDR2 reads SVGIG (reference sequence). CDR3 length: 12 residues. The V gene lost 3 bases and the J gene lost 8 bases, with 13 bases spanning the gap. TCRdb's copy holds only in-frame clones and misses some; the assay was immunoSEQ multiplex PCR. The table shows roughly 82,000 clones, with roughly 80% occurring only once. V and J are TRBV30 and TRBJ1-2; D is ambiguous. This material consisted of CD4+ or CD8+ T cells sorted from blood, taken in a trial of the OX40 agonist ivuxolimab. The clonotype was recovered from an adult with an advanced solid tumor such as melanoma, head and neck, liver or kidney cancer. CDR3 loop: CAWSQRAWGYTF. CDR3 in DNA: TGTGCCTGGAGCCAAAGGGCGTGGGGCTACACCTTC.